Many counts were recorded for the clone carrying this TCR beta chain. Via MiXCR, TCRdb re-called the RT-PCR reads, giving one row per CDR3 protein. The table includes around 540,000 distinct CDR3 sequences, about 11% detected once. The data are from a study of response to subunit inactivated influenza vaccine. With 5 bases removed from V and 4 bases from J, the gap between germline ends came to 15 bases. This CDR3 comprises 14 residues. Germline CDR1 and CDR2: SEHNR and FQNEAQ (reference sequence). The receptor was isolated from a man aged 50-60 years who received an inactivated influenza vaccine. The chain recombines TRBV7-9 with TRBJ2-7; D is unclear. Sequencing used PBMCs from blood, obtained on the day of vaccination. The DNA for the CDR3 is TGTGCCAGCAGCCTAGAGACAACACCGTACGAGCAGTACTTC. This encodes CASSLETTPYEQYF. Looking up the rest from reference TRBV7-9 and TRBJ2-7 gives the full variable domain: DTGVSQNPRHKITKRGQNVTFRCDPISEHNRLYWYRQTLGQGPEFLTYFQNEAQLEKSRLLSDRFSAERPKGSFSTLEIQRTEQGDSAMYLCASSLETTPYEQYFGPGTRLTVT.